Shown below are 20 T cell receptor beta chains from a single sample sequenced in a study of vaccination and CD4 T cells after COVID-19. Scientists ran DNA taken from cultured CD4+ T cells through the Oncomine TCR Beta short-read assay for sequencing. TCRdb ran MiXCR on the PCR reads and lists one entry per CDR3 protein. Among roughly 10,000 distinct CDR3 sequences, about 60% were seen once, and the ten largest hold about a sixth. As to treatment: approximately nine-day PBMC culture with coronavirus spike peptide pools or control peptides (ViraFEST assay). No antigen has been assigned to these receptors. Specimen: CD4+ T cells from blood, cultured in vitro. These receptors all come from a human donor who had recovered from COVID-19.

The CDR3 region is CASSRDFYNEQFF. CDR3 DNA sequence: TGCGCCAGCAGCCGGGACTTCTACAATGAGCAGTTCTTC. The rearrangement uses TRBV5-1 and TRBJ2-1, with D perhaps matching TRBD2 (6 bases). Germline assignment: CDR1 SGHRS and CDR2 YFSETQ. V shed 4 bases and J shed 3 bases, with 8 bases lying between them. The CDR3 spans 13 residues.

The CDR3 spells CASSPRQGSYEQYF. CDR3 sequence (DNA): TGTGCCAGCAGCCCTCGACAGGGGTCCTACGAGCAGTACTTC. The gene calls are TRBV11-3 and TRBJ2-7; 8 bases line up with TRBD1. V trimming: 5 bases; J trimming: 1 base; junction bases outside the gene matches: 4. Germline-derived CDR1 and CDR2 are SGHNT and YENEEA. This CDR3 comprises 14 residues.

The chain links TRBV24-1 to TRBJ2-3, with no clear D. CDR1 is KGHDR and CDR2 is SFDVKD in the germline V gene. Trimming took 2 bases from V and 0 from J, leaving 11 bases between them. The CDR3 is made up of 16 amino acids. The CDR3 coding sequence is TGTGCCACCAGTGATTACCTGTCCCTTAGCACAGATACGCAGTATTTT. Its translation is CATSDYLSLSTDTQYF.

CDR3 in amino acids: CSAYDVAGPGELFF. CDR3 coding DNA: TGCAGTGCCTACGACGTAGCGGGACCCGGGGAGCTGTTTTTT. The J gene is TRBJ2-2, the V gene TRBV20-1; 8 bases fit TRBD2. The CDR3 covers 14 residues. CDR1 is DFQATT and CDR2 is SNEGSKA in the germline V gene (reference sequence). After removal of 6 bases from V and 6 bases from J, the junction contained 9 bases not matched to a gene.

Within the sample, this clonotype is medium-sized (0.01 to 0.1%). The chain has TRBV12-3 or TRBV12-4 and TRBJ1-2; no definite D call. V lost 6 bases to trimming and J lost 4 bases, with 24 bases between them. The CDR3 extends over 17 amino acids. The CDR3 sequence is CASSLDGLWLSGYGYTF. The CDR3 region has the DNA TGTGCCAGCAGCTTGGACGGGTTGTGGTTGTCGGGCTATGGCTACACCTTC.

The chain links TRBV27 to TRBJ2-2; 9 bases match TRBD1. Per the germline V gene, CDR1 is MNHEY and CDR2 is SMNVEV (reference sequence). Losses at the gene ends were 3 bases for V and 8 bases for J; bases not matched to a gene: 7. The CDR3 length is 15 residues. Written as DNA, the CDR3 is TGTGCCAGCAGTTTCGGGACAGGGATTGTAGGGGAGCTGTTTTTT. It translates to CASSFGTGIVGELFF.

The V call is TRBV19, the J call TRBJ2-2; D may be TRBD1 (5 bases). Germline CDR1 LNHDA, CDR2 SQIVND (reference sequence). The CDR3 loop spans 13 amino acids. V was trimmed by 4 bases and J by 6 bases, leaving 9 bases between them. CDR3 amino acids: CASSTQGSGELFF. In DNA, the CDR3 is TGTGCCAGTAGTACCCAGGGATCCGGGGAGCTGTTTTTT.

The chain joins TRBV6-1 to TRBJ1-2, with a possible D match to TRBD1 (5 bases). CDR1 and CDR2 (germline): MNHNS, SASEGT. The CDR3 loop spans 13 amino acids. The V end was cut by 0 bases, the J end by 10 bases, with 12 bases between. The CDR3 protein is CASSEAGQGDYTF. The CDR3 bases are TGTGCCAGCAGTGAAGCTGGGCAGGGTGACTACACCTTC.

The rearrangement uses TRBV19 and TRBJ2-1, with D perhaps TRBD1 (5 bases). Looked up from germline, CDR1 is LNHDA and CDR2 is SQIVND (reference sequence). The CDR3 loop spans 11 amino acids. Deletions cut 7 bases from V and 7 bases from J, with 8 bases between. The CDR3 protein is CASKDRNEQFF. CDR3 DNA: TGTGCCAGTAAAGACAGAAATGAGCAGTTCTTC. Looking up the rest from reference TRBV19 and TRBJ2-1 gives the full variable domain: DGGITQSPKYLFRKEGQNVTLSCEQNLNHDAMYWYRQDPGQGLRLIYYSQIVNDFQKGDIAEGYSVSREKKESFPLTVTSAQKNPTAFYLCASKDRNEQFFGPGTRLTVL.

J is TRBJ2-7 and V is TRBV6-2 or TRBV6-3; D is undetermined. The CDR3 loop spans 15 amino acids. Trimming shortened V by 0 bases and J by 2 bases, and 11 bases separated the two germline ends. CDR1 MNHEY and CDR2 SVGEGT come from the germline V gene. In DNA, the CDR3 is TGTGCCAGCAGTTACTCGAAAAGGTCTACCTACGAGCAGTACTTC. This translates into CASSYSKRSTYEQYF.

The chain uses TRBV11-3 and TRBJ2-7; 7 nucleotides line up with TRBD1. V was clipped by 5 bases and J by 4 bases; unmatched bases: 11. Germline values: CDR1 SGHNT, CDR2 YENEEA. The CDR3 totals 15 residues. CDR3 sequence: CASSLLRGQSYEQYF. The CDR3 DNA reads as TGTGCCAGCAGCCTCCTAAGGGGGCAATCGTACGAGCAGTACTTC.

This clonotype showed up just a few times. The V call is TRBV24-1, the J call TRBJ2-3; D may correspond to TRBD1 or TRBD2 (5 bases each). CDR3 size: 14 residues. CDR1 is KGHDR, CDR2 SFDVKD, per germline. Between the trimmed V and J ends, which lost 1 base and 4 bases, there was a span of 8 bases. The CDR3: CATSDFEGSDTQYF. The CDR3 region has the DNA TGTGCCACCAGTGATTTTGAGGGGTCAGATACGCAGTATTTT.

J is TRBJ1-4 and V is TRBV19; 9 nucleotides agree with TRBD1. The CDR3 spans 15 residues. V lost 5 bases, J lost 8 bases, and 9 bases stayed unmatched. CDR1 LNHDA and CDR2 SQIVND come from the germline V gene (reference sequence). The CDR3 here is CASSLRTGAREKLFF. DNA of the CDR3: TGTGCCAGTAGTCTCCGGACAGGGGCAAGAGAAAAACTGTTTTTT.

The V gene is TRBV7-2, the J gene TRBJ1-1; no reliable D call. There are 15 residues in the CDR3. The V end was cut by 1 base, the J end by 4 bases, with 13 bases between. The germline gives CDR1 SGHTA, CDR2 FQGNSA. Here the CDR3 DNA reads TGTGCCAGCAGCTTAGATTCGGTGCTCGGCACTGAAGCTTTCTTT. Encoded protein: CASSLDSVLGTEAFF. Drawing the rest from reference TRBV7-2 and TRBJ1-1, the complete variable domain is GAGVSQSPSNKVTEKGKDVELRCDPISGHTALYWYRQSLGQGLEFLIYFQGNSAPDKSGLPSDRFSAERTGGSVSTLTIQRTQQEDSAVYLCASSLDSVLGTEAFFGQGTRLTVV.

The chain has TRBV6-1 and TRBJ2-3; TRBD2 might be the D (6 bases). This CDR3 region has 16 residues. V shed 8 bases and J shed 1 base, with 19 bases lying between them. Germline V lookup: CDR1 MNHNS, CDR2 SASEGT. The chain's CDR3 is CASGLSGKTRTDTQYF. For the CDR3, the DNA is TGTGCCAGCGGACTTAGCGGCAAAACTCGCACAGATACGCAGTATTTT.

This clonotype came up a few times. This sequence joins TRBV7-9 and TRBJ2-3, with a weak D call TRBD1 (5 bases). The CDR3 has 13 amino acids. The V end was cut by 1 base, the J end by 7 bases, with 9 bases between. CDR1 is SEHNR, CDR2 FQNEAQ, per germline (reference sequence). The CDR3 sequence: CASSLGDSHTQYF. The CDR3 DNA reads as TGTGCCAGCAGCTTAGGCGACAGTCATACGCAGTATTTT.

The genes are TRBV5-1 and TRBJ2-7, with 10 bases lining up with TRBD1. In germline, CDR1 is SGHRS, CDR2 YFSETQ. Trimming removed 2 bases from V and 5 bases from J; junction bases left unmatched: 4. The CDR3 has 14 residues. Here the CDR3 reads CASSFRTGGNEQYF. The CDR3 region has the DNA TGCGCCAGCAGCTTCCGGACAGGGGGGAACGAGCAGTACTTC.

The rearrangement joins TRBV24-1 to TRBJ2-3, with D perhaps matching TRBD2 (5 bases). Trimming left V 7 bases short and J 0 bases short, with 7 bases between. Germline CDR1 and CDR2: KGHDR and SFDVKD. This CDR3 contains 13 residues. The CDR3 spells CATSRTSTDTQYF. CDR3 nucleotides: TGTGCCACCAGCAGGACTAGCACAGATACGCAGTATTTT.

J is TRBJ2-7 and V is TRBV27; the D is unclear. The V and J ends lost 5 bases and 2 bases respectively, with 13 bases between them. The CDR3 loop spans 14 amino acids. Germline CDR1 and CDR2: MNHEY and SMNVEV (reference sequence). The CDR3 loop reads CASSRSSGAYEQYF. DNA for the CDR3: TGTGCCAGCAGTCGGTCAAGTGGGGCCTACGAGCAGTACTTC.

This chain uses TRBV5-4 with TRBJ1-2, with D possibly matching TRBD1 (6 bases). The germline V and J ends were trimmed by 5 bases and 8 bases, with 16 bases remaining between them. Per the germline V gene, CDR1 is SGHNT and CDR2 is YYREEE (reference sequence). This CDR3 is 13 amino acids long. CDR3 region: CASRIGGASGYTF. DNA of the CDR3: TGTGCCAGCAGAATAGGGGGGGCGTCGGGCTACACCTTC.